The entry below describes one TCR beta chain. This specimen comes from a study of blood T cell repertoires in COVID-19. This table comes from immunoSEQ multiplex PCR, and its TCRdb copy is limited to in-frame clones, with some not included. In the table there are more than 250,000 clones, approximately 85% of which are singletons. Germline CDR1 is SEHNR and CDR2 is FQNEAQ (reference sequence). The trim removed 11 bases at V and 2 bases at J, leaving 12 bases unmatched. This CDR3 is built from 15 residues. This chain links TRBV7-9 with TRBJ2-5; 9 positions match TRBD1. This TCR was recovered from a woman between 45 and 60 years old with acute or convalescent COVID-19. The sample consisted of peripheral blood. DNA for the CDR3: TGTGCCCTCGAGATACCGGGACAGGGACAAGAGACCCAGTACTTC. Protein product: CALEIPGQGQETQYF.